This T cell receptor (beta chain) is from a study of technical replicates of blood from a few donors. The V end lost 2 bases, the J end lost 6 bases, and 8 bases lay between the germline ends. The length of the CDR3 is 12 residues. Looked up from germline, CDR1 is SGDLS and CDR2 is YYNGEE. Method: immunoSEQ multiplex PCR; TCRdb's copy keeps in-frame clones and lacks some. Of more than 65,000 clones detected, 92% appear once; the ten largest clones hold around 0.44%. The clonotype was recovered from a human donor in good health. V and J are TRBV9 and TRBJ1-1; D might be TRBD1 (5 bases). Input material: T cells isolated from PBMCs. The CDR3: CASSVGGAEAFF. Written as DNA, the CDR3 is TGTGCCAGCAGCGTCGGAGGGGCTGAAGCTTTCTTT.